Listed here are 9 T cell receptor beta chains from one sample, sequenced in a study of PD-L1 blockade in urothelial cancer. Sequenced by immunoSEQ multiplex PCR; TCRdb stores in-frame clones only, minus some. The profile covers about 43,000 clones, with 80% to 90% appearing a single time and about 16% taken by the ten largest. Time point meaning: peripheral blood 6 weeks after treatment start. The material sequenced was PBMCs, taken around atezolizumab (anti-PD-L1) treatment. All receptors come from a man aged 55 to 70 with urothelial cancer.

The genes are TRBV10-3 and TRBJ1-6, with D possibly being TRBD1 (5 bases). The CDR3 runs to 12 residues. Germline CDR1 ENHRY, CDR2 SYGVKD. Trimming removed 3 bases at V and 8 bases at J, with 5 bases between. The CDR3 DNA reads as TGTGCCATCAGTGACAGGGATTCACCCCTCCACTTT. This encodes CAISDRDSPLHF.

V usage is TRBV6-1 and J usage is TRBJ1-1; the D gene is possibly TRBD1 (6 bases). Germline CDR1 MNHNS, CDR2 SASEGT. V lost 2 bases and J 0 bases, leaving 19 bases between the germline ends. The CDR3 is 18 amino acids. This chain's CDR3 is CASSERGGGGRMNTEAFF. The CDR3 coding sequence is TGTGCCAGCAGTGAAAGGGGGGGAGGGGGTCGGATGAACACTGAAGCTTTCTTT.

Comment on this clone: Because the CDR3's place on the DNA is in doubt, the DNA is left out and the CDR3 is given as listed by TCRdb. The CDR3 spells CASSLLFGEGKETQYF. J is TRBJ2-5 and V is TRBV27; TRBD2, as called in the table, went unchecked against the DNA. The CDR3 contains 16 residues when both ends are counted. The germline CDR1 and CDR2 sequences are MNHEY and SMNVEV (reference sequence).

The chain recombines TRBV27 with TRBJ1-1; D is uncertain. Germline V gives CDR1 MNHEY, CDR2 SMNVEV (reference sequence). This CDR3 spans 16 amino acids. V was cut by 3 bases and J by 2 bases, with 16 bases left in between. The CDR3 reads CASSFNSARVNTEAFF. CDR3 bases: TGTGCCAGCAGTTTTAACTCAGCTCGGGTTAACACTGAAGCTTTCTTT.

The chain links TRBV28 to TRBJ1-3, with 7 bases aligning to TRBD1. The CDR3 runs 16 residues. In germline, CDR1 is MDHEN, CDR2 SYDVKM. V trimming: 5 bases; J trimming: 0 bases; junction bases outside the gene matches: 7. The CDR3 DNA reads TGTGCCAGCAGTAAACAGACAGGGCGCTCTGGAAACACCATATATTTT. Translation gives CASSKQTGRSGNTIYF.

J is TRBJ2-5 and V is TRBV7-9; D may be TRBD2 (6 bases). This CDR3 is 13 amino acids long. Trimming took 5 bases from V and 3 from J, leaving 10 bases between them. Germline CDR1 and CDR2: SEHNR and FQNEAQ (reference sequence). The CDR3 bases are TGTGCCAGCAGCAGTGGAGGGGAAGAGACCCAGTACTTC. This translates into CASSSGGEETQYF.

Written as DNA, the CDR3 is TGCGCCAGCAGCTGGGACAGGGGGTTGGAGGGCTACACCTTC. As protein: CASSWDRGLEGYTF. The chain combines TRBV5-1 with TRBJ1-2, with 11 bases matching TRBD1. The ends lost 3 bases at V and 8 bases at J; junction bases unmatched: 6. The CDR3 sequence is 14 residues long. From germline, CDR1 is SGHRS and CDR2 YFSETQ. The full variable domain, rest sourced from reference TRBV5-1 and TRBJ1-2, is KAGVTQTPRYLIKTRGQQVTLSCSPISGHRSVSWYQQTPGQGLQFLFEYFSETQRNKGNFPGRFSGRQFSNSRSEMNVSTLELGDSALYLCASSWDRGLEGYTFGSGTRLTVV.

The rearrangement uses TRBV7-9 and TRBJ1-6, with 7 positions matching TRBD1. V shed 1 base, J shed 0 bases, and the junction held 9 bases outside the gene matches. This CDR3 comprises 19 residues. Germline CDR1 SEHNR, CDR2 FQNEAQ (reference sequence). The CDR3 here is CASSLDYRQGLSYNSPLHF. CDR3 coding DNA: TGTGCCAGCAGCTTAGATTACAGACAGGGCCTCTCCTATAATTCACCCCTCCACTTT.

This chain joins TRBV11-2 and TRBJ1-2, with TRBD1 matching 8 bases. V lost 5 bases and J lost 8; bases outside the gene matches: 19. The germline gives CDR1 SGHAT, CDR2 FQNNGV. The CDR3 length is 17 residues. The CDR3 DNA reads TGTGCCAGCAGCCCTATCCCCGACAGGGGACGATTAGACGGCTACACCTTC. Amino acid sequence: CASSPIPDRGRLDGYTF.